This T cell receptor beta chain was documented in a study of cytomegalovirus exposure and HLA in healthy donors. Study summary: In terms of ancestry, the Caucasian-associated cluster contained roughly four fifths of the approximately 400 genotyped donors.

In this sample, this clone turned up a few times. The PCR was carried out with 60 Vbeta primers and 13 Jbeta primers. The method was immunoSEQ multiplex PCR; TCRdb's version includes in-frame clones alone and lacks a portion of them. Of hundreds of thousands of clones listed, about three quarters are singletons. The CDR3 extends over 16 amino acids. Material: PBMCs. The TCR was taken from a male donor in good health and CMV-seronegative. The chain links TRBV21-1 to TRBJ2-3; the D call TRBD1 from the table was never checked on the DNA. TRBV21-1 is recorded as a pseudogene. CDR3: CASSKVARGHTDTQYF. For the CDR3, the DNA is TGTGCCAGCAGCAAAGTGGCCAGGGGGCACACAGATACGCAGTATTTT.